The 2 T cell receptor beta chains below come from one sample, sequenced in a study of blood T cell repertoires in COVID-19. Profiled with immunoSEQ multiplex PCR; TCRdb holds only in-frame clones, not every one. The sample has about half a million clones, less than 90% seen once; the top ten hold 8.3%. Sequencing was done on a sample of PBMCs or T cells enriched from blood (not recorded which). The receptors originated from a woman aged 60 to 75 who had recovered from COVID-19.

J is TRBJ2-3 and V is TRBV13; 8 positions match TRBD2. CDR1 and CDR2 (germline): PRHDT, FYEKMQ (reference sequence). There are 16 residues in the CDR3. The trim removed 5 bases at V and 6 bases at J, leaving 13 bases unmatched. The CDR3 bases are TGTGCCAGCAGCCCGCTCGGGCGGGGGGCCCCTGATACGCAGTATTTT. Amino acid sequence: CASSPLGRGAPDTQYF.

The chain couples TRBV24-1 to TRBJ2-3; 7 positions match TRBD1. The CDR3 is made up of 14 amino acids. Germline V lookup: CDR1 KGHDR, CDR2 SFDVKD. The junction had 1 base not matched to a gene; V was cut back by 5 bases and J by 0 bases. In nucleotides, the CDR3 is TGTGCCACCAGTGGACAGGGTAGCACAGATACGCAGTATTTT. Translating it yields CATSGQGSTDTQYF.